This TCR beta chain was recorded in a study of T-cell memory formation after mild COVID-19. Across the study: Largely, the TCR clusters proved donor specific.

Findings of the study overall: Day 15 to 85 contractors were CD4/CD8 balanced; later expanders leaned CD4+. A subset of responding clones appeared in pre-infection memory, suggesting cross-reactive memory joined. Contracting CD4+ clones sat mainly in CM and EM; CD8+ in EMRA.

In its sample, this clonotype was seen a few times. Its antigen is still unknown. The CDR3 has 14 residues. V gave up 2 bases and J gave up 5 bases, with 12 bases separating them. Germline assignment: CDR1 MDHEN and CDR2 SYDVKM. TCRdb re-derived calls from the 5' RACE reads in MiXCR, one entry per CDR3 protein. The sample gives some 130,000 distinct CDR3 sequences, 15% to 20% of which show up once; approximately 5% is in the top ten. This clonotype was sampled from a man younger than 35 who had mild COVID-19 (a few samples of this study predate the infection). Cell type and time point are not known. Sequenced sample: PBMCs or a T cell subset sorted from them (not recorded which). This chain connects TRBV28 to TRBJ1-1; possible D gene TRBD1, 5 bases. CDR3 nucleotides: TGTGCCAGCAGTTTACCAGGGATCGGGACTGAAGCTTTCTTT. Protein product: CASSLPGIGTEAFF.